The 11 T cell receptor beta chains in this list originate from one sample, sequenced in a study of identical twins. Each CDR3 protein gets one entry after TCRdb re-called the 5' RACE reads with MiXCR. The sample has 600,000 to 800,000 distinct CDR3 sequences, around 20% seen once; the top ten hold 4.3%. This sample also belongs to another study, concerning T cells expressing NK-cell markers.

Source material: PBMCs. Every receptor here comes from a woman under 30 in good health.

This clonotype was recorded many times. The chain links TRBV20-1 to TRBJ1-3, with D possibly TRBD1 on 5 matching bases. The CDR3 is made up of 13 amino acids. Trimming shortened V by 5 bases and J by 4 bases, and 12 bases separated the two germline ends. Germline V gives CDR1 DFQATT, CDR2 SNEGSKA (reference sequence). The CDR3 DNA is TGCAGTGCTGGCCGGGGGTCCGGAAACACCATATATTTT. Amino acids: CSAGRGSGNTIYF.

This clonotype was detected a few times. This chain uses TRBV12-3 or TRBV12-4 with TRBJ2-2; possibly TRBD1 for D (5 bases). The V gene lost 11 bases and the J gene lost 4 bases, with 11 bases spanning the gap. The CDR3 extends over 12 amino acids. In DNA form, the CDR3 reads TGTGCCCTCCTAGGGGTCACCGGGGAGCTGTTTTTT. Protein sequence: CALLGVTGELFF.

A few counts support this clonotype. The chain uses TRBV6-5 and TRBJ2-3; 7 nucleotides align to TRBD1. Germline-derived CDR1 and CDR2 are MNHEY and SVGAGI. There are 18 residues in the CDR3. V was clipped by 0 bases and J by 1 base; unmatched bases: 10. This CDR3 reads CASSYSIAGTAGTDTQYF. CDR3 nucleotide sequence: TGTGCCAGCAGTTACTCTATAGCCGGGACAGCCGGCACAGATACGCAGTATTTT.

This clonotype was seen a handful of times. CDR3: CSVKEAARTDTQYF. The DNA for the CDR3 is TGCAGCGTGAAGGAGGCGGCCCGCACAGATACGCAGTATTTT. The chain has TRBV29-1 and TRBJ2-3; perhaps TRBD2 as D (5 bases). CDR3 length: 14 residues. Between the trimmed V and J ends, which lost 6 bases and 1 base, there was a span of 14 bases. Germline assignment: CDR1 SQVTM and CDR2 ANQGSEA.

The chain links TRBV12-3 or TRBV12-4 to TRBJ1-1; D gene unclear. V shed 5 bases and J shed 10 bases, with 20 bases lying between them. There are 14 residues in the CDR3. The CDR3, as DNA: TGTGCCAGCAGTGCCAGACGTCCCAATGCCGGAGCTTTCTTT. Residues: CASSARRPNAGAFF.

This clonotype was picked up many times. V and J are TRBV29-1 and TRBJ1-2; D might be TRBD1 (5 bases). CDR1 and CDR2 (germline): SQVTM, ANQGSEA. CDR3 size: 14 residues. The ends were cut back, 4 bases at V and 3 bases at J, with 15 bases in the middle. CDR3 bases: TGCAGCGTTGTTTTGGGGCCCCCTTACTATGGCTACACCTTC. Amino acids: CSVVLGPPYYGYTF.

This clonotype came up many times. The CDR3 DNA reads TGTGCCAGCAGCTCTCTCCAGGGGGCCGGCGATTCACCCCTCCACTTT. This codes for CASSSLQGAGDSPLHF. V gene TRBV11-1 combines with J gene TRBJ1-6; TRBD1 matches 8 bases. The V gene end was trimmed by 4 bases and the J gene end by 8 bases; junction bases not matched to a gene: 10. Germline-derived CDR1 and CDR2 are SGHAT and FQDESV (reference sequence). The CDR3 has 16 residues.

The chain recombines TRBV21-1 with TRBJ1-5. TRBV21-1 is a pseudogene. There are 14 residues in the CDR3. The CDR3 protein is CASSNGRLNQPQHF. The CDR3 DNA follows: TGTGCCAGCAGCAACGGACGTCTTAATCAGCCCCAGCATTTT.

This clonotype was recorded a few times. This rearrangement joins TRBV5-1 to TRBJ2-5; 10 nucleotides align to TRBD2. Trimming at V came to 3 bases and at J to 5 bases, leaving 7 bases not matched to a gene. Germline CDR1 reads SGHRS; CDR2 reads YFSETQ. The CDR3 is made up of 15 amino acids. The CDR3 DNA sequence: TGCGCCAGCAGCTGGGCCGGGACTAGCGAGGAGACCCAGTACTTC. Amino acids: CASSWAGTSEETQYF.

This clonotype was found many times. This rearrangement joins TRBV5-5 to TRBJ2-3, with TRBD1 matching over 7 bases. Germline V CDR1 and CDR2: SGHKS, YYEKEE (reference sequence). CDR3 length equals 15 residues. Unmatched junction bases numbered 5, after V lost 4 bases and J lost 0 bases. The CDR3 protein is CASSLGQTSTDTQYF. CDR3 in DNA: TGTGCCAGCAGCCTGGGACAGACTAGCACAGATACGCAGTATTTT.

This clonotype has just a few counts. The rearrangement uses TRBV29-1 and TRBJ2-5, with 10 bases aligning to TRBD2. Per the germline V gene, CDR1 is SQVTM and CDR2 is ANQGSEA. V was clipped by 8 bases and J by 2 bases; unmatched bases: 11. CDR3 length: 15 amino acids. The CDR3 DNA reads TGCAGCATTGGAGGGACTAGCGTTACACAAGAGACCCAGTACTTC. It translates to CSIGGTSVTQETQYF.